The TCR beta chain under discussion was sequenced for a study of beta chain features in type 1 diabetes. Whole-study results and caveats: Possible PCR preference for shorter templates applied equally to patients and controls. There were fewer insertions and more deletions at the VDJ junctions of type 1 diabetes patients. Naive, central memory and regulatory TCRB repertoires appeared more similar among patients than healthy donors. The analysis here could not establish whether HLA type shapes TCRB rearrangement.

This clone has only a few counts. What it recognizes is unknown. Germline V lookup: CDR1 SGHTA, CDR2 FQGNSA. V lost 6 bases and J lost 11, with 14 bases in between. The CDR3 runs 12 residues. Expressed TCRB transcripts were sequenced, since all the RNA that had been isolated was reverse transcribed. TCRdb keeps only in-frame clones here, not all; method: immunoSEQ multiplex PCR. The table lists 300,000 to 350,000 clones, 8% of them singletons. The chain recombines TRBV7-2 with TRBJ2-1, with a possible D match to TRBD2 (5 bases). Sequencing input: central memory CD4+ T cells from blood. The receptor comes from a woman under 30 in good health. CDR3 bases: TGTGCCAGCAGTATAGACCGGACTCAGCAGTTCTTC. Amino acids: CASSIDRTQQFF.